Listed below are T cell receptor beta chains from one sample, sequenced in a study of vaccination effects on CD4 cells after COVID-19. Produced via immunoSEQ multiplex PCR; TCRdb's table is partial and in-frame only. The table lists about 45,000 clones, roughly 74% of them singletons, with approximately 9% in the top ten. The antigens for these receptors are not known. The sequencing used CD4+ T cells from PBMCs cultured without peptide, collected before COVID-19 vaccination. The source of these receptors is a human donor who had a prior SARS-CoV-2 infection. Each CDR3 is given with its conserved first and last residue. The D gene is left open where the match is weak. The listing skips clone size in some rows; elsewhere it reads once, few, many or a size class.

abundance: once; d_gene: TRBD1; v_gene: TRBV27; j_gene: TRBJ1-1; CDR3aa: CASSLRSTGGEDEAFF; CDR3nt: TGTGCCAGCAGTCTCCGGTCGACAGGGGGCGAGGATGAAGCTTTCTTT
abundance: .; d_gene: .; v_gene: TRBV19; j_gene: TRBJ2-5; CDR3aa: CASSIDGWETQYF; CDR3nt: TGTGCCAGTAGTATCGACGGTTGGGAGACCCAGTACTTC
abundance: .; d_gene: .; v_gene: TRBV2; j_gene: TRBJ2-1; CDR3aa: CASSAVLGNEQFF; CDR3nt: TGTGCCAGCAGTGCAGTACTAGGGAATGAGCAGTTCTTC
abundance: .; d_gene: .; v_gene: TRBV11-3; j_gene: TRBJ2-5; CDR3aa: CASGKWRQETQYF; CDR3nt: TGTGCCAGCGGAAAATGGAGGCAAGAGACCCAGTACTTC
abundance: .; d_gene: TRBD2; v_gene: TRBV18; j_gene: TRBJ2-3; CDR3aa: CASSPTGTSGGSTDTQYF; CDR3nt: TGTGCCAGCTCACCCACCGGGACTAGCGGAGGGAGCACAGATACGCAGTATTTT
abundance: .; d_gene: .; v_gene: TRBV5-4; j_gene: TRBJ1-2; CDR3aa: CASSLDLTTHYGYTF; CDR3nt: TGTGCCAGCAGCTTGGACCTCACCACCCACTATGGCTACACCTTC
abundance: .; d_gene: TRBD2; v_gene: TRBV18; j_gene: TRBJ2-5; CDR3aa: CASSPSLAGGQETQYF; CDR3nt: TGTGCCAGCTCACCAAGCCTAGCGGGGGGACAAGAGACCCAGTACTTC
abundance: once; d_gene: TRBD1; v_gene: TRBV7-2; j_gene: TRBJ2-7; CDR3aa: CASSWTTGGYEQYF; CDR3nt: TGTGCCAGCAGCTGGACGACAGGGGGCTACGAGCAGTACTTC
abundance: few; d_gene: TRBD1; v_gene: TRBV5-6; j_gene: TRBJ1-5; CDR3aa: CASSFFRTGGEQPQHF; CDR3nt: TGTGCCAGCAGCTTCTTTAGGACAGGGGGTGAGCAGCCCCAGCATTTT
abundance: few; d_gene: .; v_gene: TRBV9; j_gene: TRBJ2-1; CDR3aa: CASSQEKRIGEQFF; CDR3nt: TGTGCCAGCAGCCAAGAGAAGCGGATTGGTGAGCAGTTCTTC
abundance: .; d_gene: .; v_gene: TRBV5-1; j_gene: TRBJ2-3; CDR3aa: CASSLVPSTDTQYF; CDR3nt: TGCGCCAGCAGCTTGGTCCCCTCCACAGATACGCAGTATTTT
abundance: .; d_gene: .; v_gene: TRBV2; j_gene: TRBJ2-1; CDR3aa: CATNRDSNEQFF; CDR3nt: TGTGCCACCAACAGGGATTCCAATGAGCAGTTCTTC
abundance: few; d_gene: .; v_gene: TRBV2; j_gene: TRBJ1-5; CDR3aa: CASESDVGQPQHF; CDR3nt: TGTGCCAGTGAGAGCGATGTGGGTCAGCCCCAGCATTTT
abundance: .; d_gene: .; v_gene: TRBV5-6; j_gene: TRBJ1-4; CDR3aa: CASSLYRVEKLFF; CDR3nt: TGTGCCAGCAGCTTGTACAGGGTTGAAAAACTGTTTTTT
abundance: few; d_gene: .; v_gene: TRBV6-5; j_gene: TRBJ1-2; CDR3aa: CASSPRANYGYTF; CDR3nt: TGTGCCAGCAGTCCCCGGGCCAATTATGGCTACACCTTC
abundance: .; d_gene: .; v_gene: TRBV6-1; j_gene: TRBJ2-1; CDR3aa: CASSDRGYDEQFF; CDR3nt: TGTGCCAGCAGTGACCGCGGATACGATGAGCAGTTCTTC
abundance: .; d_gene: .; v_gene: TRBV5-6; j_gene: TRBJ1-1; CDR3aa: CASSLDRFTEAFF; CDR3nt: TGTGCCAGCAGCTTGGACAGGTTCACTGAAGCTTTCTTT
abundance: .; d_gene: TRBD2; v_gene: TRBV25-1; j_gene: TRBJ2-7; CDR3aa: CASSEFRGGLNEQYF; CDR3nt: TGTGCCAGCAGTGAATTTCGGGGGGGCCTAAACGAGCAGTACTTC
abundance: .; d_gene: TRBD2; v_gene: TRBV19; j_gene: TRBJ2-1; CDR3aa: CASSTGTSGGGKQFF; CDR3nt: TGTGCCAGTAGCACCGGGACTAGCGGGGGGGGGAAGCAGTTCTTC
abundance: .; d_gene: .; v_gene: TRBV30; j_gene: TRBJ2-2; CDR3aa: CAWTWDFLGTGELFF; CDR3nt: TGTGCCTGGACGTGGGACTTCCTTGGCACCGGGGAGCTGTTTTTT
abundance: .; d_gene: TRBD2; v_gene: TRBV4-2; j_gene: TRBJ2-3; CDR3aa: CASSRGTSGRFPDTQYF; CDR3nt: TGTGCCAGCAGCCGAGGGACTAGCGGGAGATTCCCAGATACGCAGTATTTT
abundance: once; d_gene: TRBD1; v_gene: TRBV19; j_gene: TRBJ1-4; CDR3aa: CASSGQGYVSNEKLFF; CDR3nt: TGTGCCAGTAGCGGACAGGGATACGTATCTAATGAAAAACTGTTTTTT
abundance: .; d_gene: TRBD1; v_gene: TRBV7-3; j_gene: TRBJ2-3; CDR3aa: CASRATGTTDTQYF; CDR3nt: TGTGCCAGCAGGGCGACAGGGACGACAGATACGCAGTATTTT
abundance: .; d_gene: .; v_gene: TRBV18; j_gene: TRBJ2-7; CDR3aa: CASSPQRLSSYEQYF; CDR3nt: TGTGCCAGCTCACCACAGCGGTTAAGCTCCTACGAGCAGTACTTC
abundance: .; d_gene: .; v_gene: TRBV12-3/TRBV12-4; j_gene: TRBJ1-1; CDR3aa: CASSVDRRTEAFF; CDR3nt: TGTGCCAGCAGTGTGGACAGACGCACTGAAGCTTTCTTT
abundance: few; d_gene: .; v_gene: TRBV6-2/TRBV6-3; j_gene: TRBJ2-5; CDR3aa: CASSSQETQYF; CDR3nt: TGTGCCAGCAGTAGCCAAGAGACCCAGTACTTC
abundance: .; d_gene: .; v_gene: TRBV5-1; j_gene: TRBJ1-2; CDR3aa: CASSWGVQDNYGYTF; CDR3nt: TGCGCCAGCAGCTGGGGGGTCCAGGATAACTATGGCTACACCTTC
abundance: .; d_gene: .; v_gene: TRBV2; j_gene: TRBJ2-5; CDR3aa: CASSRTRSQETQYF; CDR3nt: TGTGCCAGCAGTCGAACCCGTTCCCAAGAGACCCAGTACTTC
abundance: once; d_gene: .; v_gene: TRBV12-5; j_gene: TRBJ2-3; CDR3aa: CASGLWISVKSDTQYF; CDR3nt: TGTGCTAGTGGTTTGTGGATTTCCGTTAAGTCGGATACGCAGTATTTT
abundance: .; d_gene: .; v_gene: TRBV23-1; j_gene: TRBJ2-3; CDR3aa: CASSQWASPPDTQYF; CDR3nt: TGCGCCAGCAGTCAATGGGCTAGCCCGCCAGATACGCAGTATTTT
abundance: .; d_gene: .; v_gene: TRBV7-2; j_gene: TRBJ2-7; CDR3aa: CASSLEGVAGPYEQYF; CDR3nt: TGTGCCAGCAGCTTAGAAGGGGTGGCAGGGCCGTACGAGCAGTACTTC
abundance: .; d_gene: .; v_gene: TRBV7-2; j_gene: TRBJ2-3; CDR3aa: CASSSGRGTQYF; CDR3nt: TGTGCCAGCAGCTCCGGCAGAGGTACGCAGTATTTT
abundance: .; d_gene: TRBD2; v_gene: TRBV11-3; j_gene: TRBJ2-7; CDR3aa: CASSFATSGTYEQYF; CDR3nt: TGTGCCAGCAGCTTCGCGACTAGCGGGACCTACGAGCAGTACTTC
abundance: .; d_gene: .; v_gene: TRBV30; j_gene: TRBJ1-1; CDR3aa: CAWIFLIGPNTEAFF; CDR3nt: TGTGCCTGGATATTTTTAATAGGACCGAACACTGAAGCTTTCTTT
abundance: once; d_gene: .; v_gene: TRBV4-2; j_gene: TRBJ2-2; CDR3aa: CASSQVGSGYGELFF; CDR3nt: TGTGCCAGCAGCCAAGTCGGAAGCGGGTACGGGGAGCTGTTTTTT
abundance: .; d_gene: .; v_gene: TRBV5-1; j_gene: TRBJ1-5; CDR3aa: CASRRDSNQPQHF; CDR3nt: TGCGCCAGCAGAAGAGATAGCAATCAGCCCCAGCATTTT
abundance: .; d_gene: .; v_gene: TRBV4-1; j_gene: TRBJ2-1; CDR3aa: CASSQVTYNEQFF; CDR3nt: TGCGCCAGCAGCCAAGTTACCTACAATGAGCAGTTCTTC
abundance: .; d_gene: TRBD2; v_gene: TRBV5-1; j_gene: TRBJ2-5; CDR3aa: CASSFTLGGGAGETQYF; CDR3nt: TGCGCCAGCAGCTTCACCCTCGGCGGGGGGGCCGGGGAGACCCAGTACTTC
abundance: once; d_gene: TRBD1; v_gene: TRBV7-2; j_gene: TRBJ1-2; CDR3aa: CASSQQQGAAVGYTF; CDR3nt: TGTGCCAGCAGCCAACAACAGGGGGCGGCGGTCGGCTACACCTTC
abundance: .; d_gene: .; v_gene: TRBV3-1/TRBV3-2; j_gene: TRBJ1-2; CDR3aa: CASSQNPQLRSIYGYTF; CDR3nt: TGTGCCAGCAGCCAAAACCCGCAGTTGAGAAGTATATATGGCTACACCTTC
abundance: .; d_gene: TRBD1; v_gene: TRBV18; j_gene: TRBJ2-5; CDR3aa: CASSTTGTGGETQYF; CDR3nt: TGTGCCAGCTCAACGACCGGGACAGGGGGAGAGACCCAGTACTTC
abundance: .; d_gene: .; v_gene: TRBV5-4; j_gene: TRBJ2-4; CDR3aa: CASSLSYNKNIQYF; CDR3nt: TGTGCCAGCAGCTTGAGTTATAACAAAAACATTCAGTACTTC
abundance: .; d_gene: TRBD2; v_gene: TRBV7-8; j_gene: TRBJ2-7; CDR3aa: CASSLAGDSYEQYF; CDR3nt: TGTGCCAGCAGCCTAGCGGGAGATTCCTACGAGCAGTACTTC
abundance: .; d_gene: .; v_gene: TRBV11-2; j_gene: TRBJ2-5; CDR3aa: CASSFDWQETQYF; CDR3nt: TGTGCCAGCAGCTTCGACTGGCAAGAGACCCAGTACTTC
abundance: .; d_gene: TRBD2; v_gene: TRBV2; j_gene: TRBJ2-1; CDR3aa: CASTGVTSGRFRNEQFF; CDR3nt: TGTGCCAGCACTGGCGTTACTAGCGGGAGGTTTCGCAATGAGCAGTTCTTC
abundance: .; d_gene: .; v_gene: TRBV3-1/TRBV3-2; j_gene: TRBJ1-6; CDR3aa: CASSQGGEPPLHF; CDR3nt: TGTGCCAGCAGCCAAGGGGGGGAGCCACCCCTCCACTTT
abundance: .; d_gene: TRBD1; v_gene: TRBV4-3; j_gene: TRBJ1-1; CDR3aa: CASSQARGRGGEAFF; CDR3nt: TGCGCCAGCAGCCAAGCCAGGGGGCGAGGTGGTGAAGCTTTCTTT
abundance: once; d_gene: .; v_gene: TRBV27; j_gene: TRBJ2-3; CDR3aa: CASNYPEGVFTDTQYF; CDR3nt: TGTGCCAGCAACTACCCGGAGGGAGTTTTCACAGATACGCAGTATTTT
abundance: .; d_gene: .; v_gene: TRBV7-2; j_gene: TRBJ2-7; CDR3aa: CASSLSLHSYEQYF; CDR3nt: TGTGCCAGCAGCTTAAGTCTGCATTCCTACGAGCAGTACTTC